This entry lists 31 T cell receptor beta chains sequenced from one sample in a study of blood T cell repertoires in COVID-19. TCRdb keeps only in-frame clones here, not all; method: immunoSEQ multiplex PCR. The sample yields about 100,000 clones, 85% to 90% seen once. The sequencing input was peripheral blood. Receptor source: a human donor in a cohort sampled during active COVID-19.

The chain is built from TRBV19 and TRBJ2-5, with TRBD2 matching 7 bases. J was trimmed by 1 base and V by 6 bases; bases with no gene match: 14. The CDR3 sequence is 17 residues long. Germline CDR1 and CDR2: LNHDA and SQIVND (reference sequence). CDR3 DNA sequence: TGTGCCAGTAGCCCCGGACTAGGACGCGGAGGCCAAGAGACCCAGTACTTC. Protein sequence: CASSPGLGRGGQETQYF. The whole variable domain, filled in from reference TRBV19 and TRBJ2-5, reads DGGITQSPKYLFRKEGQNVTLSCEQNLNHDAMYWYRQDPGQGLRLIYYSQIVNDFQKGDIAEGYSVSREKKESFPLTVTSAQKNPTAFYLCASSPGLGRGGQETQYFGPGTRLLVL.

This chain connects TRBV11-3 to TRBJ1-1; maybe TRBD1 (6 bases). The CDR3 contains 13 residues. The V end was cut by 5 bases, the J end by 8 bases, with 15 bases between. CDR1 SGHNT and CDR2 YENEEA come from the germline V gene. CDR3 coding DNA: TGTGCCAGCAGCCCTGAAGCGGGGGCGGAAGCTTTCTTT. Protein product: CASSPEAGAEAFF.

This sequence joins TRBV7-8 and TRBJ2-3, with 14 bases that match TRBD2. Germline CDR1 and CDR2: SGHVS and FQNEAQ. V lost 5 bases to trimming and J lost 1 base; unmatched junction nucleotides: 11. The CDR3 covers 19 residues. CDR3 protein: CASSMGTSGGPSRTDTQYF. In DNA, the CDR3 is TGTGCCAGCAGCATGGGGACTAGCGGGGGTCCTAGTCGCACAGATACGCAGTATTTT.

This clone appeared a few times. In DNA form, the CDR3 reads TGTGCCAGCAGTCCTAGCGGGGAAGGTCGGCAGTACTTC. Translation gives CASSPSGEGRQYF. J is TRBJ2-7 and V is TRBV12-3 or TRBV12-4; 9 bases map to TRBD2. CDR3 length: 13 residues. Unmatched junction bases numbered 8, after V lost 5 bases and J lost 9 bases.

For the CDR3, the DNA is TGTGCCAGCAGCTCACCCCTGACAGGGCCTGAAGCTTTCTTT. It is translated as CASSSPLTGPEAFF. The V gene is TRBV11-2, the J gene TRBJ1-1, with TRBD1 matching 7 bases. The CDR3 loop spans 14 amino acids. The V segment lost 4 bases and the J segment 6 bases; nucleotides outside the gene matches: 8. In germline, CDR1 is SGHAT, CDR2 FQNNGV.

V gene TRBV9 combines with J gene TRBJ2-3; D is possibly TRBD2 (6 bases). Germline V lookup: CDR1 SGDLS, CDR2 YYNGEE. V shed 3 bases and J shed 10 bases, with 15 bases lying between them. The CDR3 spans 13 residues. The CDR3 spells CASSAAATGAQYF. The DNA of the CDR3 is TGTGCCAGCAGCGCCGCCGCTACGGGGGCGCAGTATTTT. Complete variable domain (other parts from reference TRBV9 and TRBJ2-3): DSGVTQTPKHLITATGQRVTLRCSPRSGDLSVYWYQQSLDQGLQFLIQYYNGEERAKGNILERFSAQQFPDLHSELNLSSLELGDSALYFCASSAAATGAQYFGPGTRLTVL.

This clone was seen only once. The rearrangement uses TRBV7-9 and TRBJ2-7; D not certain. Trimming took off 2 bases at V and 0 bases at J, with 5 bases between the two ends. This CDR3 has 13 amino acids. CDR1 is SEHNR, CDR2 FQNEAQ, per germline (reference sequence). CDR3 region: CASSLYFSYEQYF. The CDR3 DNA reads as TGTGCCAGCAGCTTATACTTCTCCTACGAGCAGTACTTC.

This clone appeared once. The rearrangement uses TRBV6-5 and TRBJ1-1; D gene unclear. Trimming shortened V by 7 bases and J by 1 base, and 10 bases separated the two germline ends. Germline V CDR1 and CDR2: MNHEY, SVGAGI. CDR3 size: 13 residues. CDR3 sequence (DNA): TGTGCCAGCACCGAGCGGGGGAACACTGAAGCTTTCTTT. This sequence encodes CASTERGNTEAFF.

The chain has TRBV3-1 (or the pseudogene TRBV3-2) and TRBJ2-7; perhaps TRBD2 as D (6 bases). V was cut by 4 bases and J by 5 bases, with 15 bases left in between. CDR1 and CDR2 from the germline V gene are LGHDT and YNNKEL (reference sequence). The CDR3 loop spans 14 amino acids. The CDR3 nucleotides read TGTGCCAGCAGCCGGCAAGCGGGCGTCAACGAGCAGTACTTC. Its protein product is CASSRQAGVNEQYF.

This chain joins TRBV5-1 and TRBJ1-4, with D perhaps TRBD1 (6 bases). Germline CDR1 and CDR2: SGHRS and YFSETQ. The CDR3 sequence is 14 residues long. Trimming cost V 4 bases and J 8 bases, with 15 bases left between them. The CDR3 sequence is CASSPRDIPEKLFF. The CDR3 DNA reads TGCGCCAGCAGCCCAAGGGACATTCCCGAAAAACTGTTTTTT.

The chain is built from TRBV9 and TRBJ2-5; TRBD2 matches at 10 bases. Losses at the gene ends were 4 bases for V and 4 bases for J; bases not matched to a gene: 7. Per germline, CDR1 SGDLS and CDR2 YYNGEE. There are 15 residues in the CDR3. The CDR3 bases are TGTGCCAGCAGCTGGGAGCGGGGGGGCCTAGAGACCCAGTACTTC. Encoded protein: CASSWERGGLETQYF.

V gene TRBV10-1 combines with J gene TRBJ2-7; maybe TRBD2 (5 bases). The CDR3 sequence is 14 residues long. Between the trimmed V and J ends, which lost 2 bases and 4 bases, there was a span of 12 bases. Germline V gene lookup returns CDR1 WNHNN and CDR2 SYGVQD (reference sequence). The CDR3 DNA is TGCGCCAGCAGTGAGCCGGGAAGGTCGTACGAGCAGTACTTC. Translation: CASSEPGRSYEQYF.

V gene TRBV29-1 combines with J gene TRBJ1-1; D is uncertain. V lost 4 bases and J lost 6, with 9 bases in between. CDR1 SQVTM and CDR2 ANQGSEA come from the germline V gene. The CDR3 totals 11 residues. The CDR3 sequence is CSVVAVPEAFF. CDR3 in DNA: TGCAGCGTTGTTGCGGTTCCTGAAGCTTTCTTT. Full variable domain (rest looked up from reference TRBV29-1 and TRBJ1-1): SAVISQKPSRDICQRGTSLTIQCQVDSQVTMMFWYRQQPGQSLTLIATANQGSEATYESGFVIDKFPISRPNLTFSTLTVSNMSPEDSSIYLCSVVAVPEAFFGQGTRLTVV.

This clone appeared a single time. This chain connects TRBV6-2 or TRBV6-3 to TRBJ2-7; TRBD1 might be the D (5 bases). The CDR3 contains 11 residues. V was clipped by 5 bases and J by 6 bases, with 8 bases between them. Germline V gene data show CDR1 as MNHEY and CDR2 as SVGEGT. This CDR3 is CASSDRAEQYF. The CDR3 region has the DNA TGTGCCAGCAGTGACAGAGCCGAGCAGTACTTC.

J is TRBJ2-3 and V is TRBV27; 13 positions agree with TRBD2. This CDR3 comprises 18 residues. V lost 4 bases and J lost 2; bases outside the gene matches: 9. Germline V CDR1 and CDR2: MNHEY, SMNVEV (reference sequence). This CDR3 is CASSSPGTSGTFTDTQYF. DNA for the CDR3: TGTGCCAGCAGTTCACCCGGGACTAGCGGGACCTTCACAGATACGCAGTATTTT.

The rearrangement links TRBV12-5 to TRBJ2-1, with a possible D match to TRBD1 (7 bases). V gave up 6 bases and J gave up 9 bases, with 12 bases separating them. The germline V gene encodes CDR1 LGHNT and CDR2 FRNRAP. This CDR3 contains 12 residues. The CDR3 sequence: CASGSGGGEQFF. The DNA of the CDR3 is TGTGCTAGTGGCTCAGGGGGAGGTGAGCAGTTCTTC. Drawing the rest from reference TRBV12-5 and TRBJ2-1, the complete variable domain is DARVTQTPRHKVTEMGQEVTMRCQPILGHNTVFWYRQTMMQGLELLAYFRNRAPLDDSGMPKDRFSAEMPDATLATLKIQPSEPRDSAVYFCASGSGGGEQFFGPGTRLTVL.

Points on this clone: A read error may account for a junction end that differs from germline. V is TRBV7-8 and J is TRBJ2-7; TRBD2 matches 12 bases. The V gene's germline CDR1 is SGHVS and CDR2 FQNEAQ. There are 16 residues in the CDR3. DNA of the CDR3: TGTGCCAGCAGCTCTTTGACTAGCGGGAGCTCCTACGGGCAGTACTTC. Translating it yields CASSSLTSGSSYGQYF.

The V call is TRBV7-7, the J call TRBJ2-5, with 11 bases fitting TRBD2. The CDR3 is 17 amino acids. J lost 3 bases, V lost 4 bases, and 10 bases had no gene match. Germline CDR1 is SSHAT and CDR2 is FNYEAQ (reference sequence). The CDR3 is CASSSLRLAGLKETQYF. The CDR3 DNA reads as TGTGCCAGCAGCTCCCTAAGACTAGCGGGGCTCAAAGAGACCCAGTACTTC.

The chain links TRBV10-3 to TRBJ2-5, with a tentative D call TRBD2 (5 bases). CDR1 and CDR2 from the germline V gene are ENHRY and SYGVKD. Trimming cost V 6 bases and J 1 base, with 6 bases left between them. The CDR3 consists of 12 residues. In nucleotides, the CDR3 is TGTGCCATCAGCCGGGGCCAAGAGACCCAGTACTTC. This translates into CAISRGQETQYF.

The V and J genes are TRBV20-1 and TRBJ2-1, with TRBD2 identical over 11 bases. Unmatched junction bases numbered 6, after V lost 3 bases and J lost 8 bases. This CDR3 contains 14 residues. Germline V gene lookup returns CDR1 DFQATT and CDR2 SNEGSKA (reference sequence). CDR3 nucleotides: TGCAGTGCTAGTCCACTAGCGGGAGTCGATGAGCAGTTCTTC. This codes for CSASPLAGVDEQFF.

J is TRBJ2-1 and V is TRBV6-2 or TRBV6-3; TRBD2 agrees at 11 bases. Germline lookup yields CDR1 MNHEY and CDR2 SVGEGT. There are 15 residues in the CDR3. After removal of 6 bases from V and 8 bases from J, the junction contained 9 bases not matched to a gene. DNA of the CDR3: TGTGCCAGCAGGCCTATAGCGGGAGGGTTCGATGAGCAGTTCTTC. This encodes CASRPIAGGFDEQFF.

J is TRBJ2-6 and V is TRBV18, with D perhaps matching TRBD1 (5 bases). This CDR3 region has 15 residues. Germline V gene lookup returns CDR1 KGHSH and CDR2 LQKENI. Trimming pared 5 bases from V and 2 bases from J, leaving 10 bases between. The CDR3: CASSLGVAGANVLTF. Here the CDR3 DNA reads TGTGCCAGCTCATTAGGGGTCGCTGGGGCCAACGTCCTGACTTTC.

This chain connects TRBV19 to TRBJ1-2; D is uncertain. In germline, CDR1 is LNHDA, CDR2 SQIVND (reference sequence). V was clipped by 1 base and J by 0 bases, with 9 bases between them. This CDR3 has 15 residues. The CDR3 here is CASSIAVRSNYGYTF. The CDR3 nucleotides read TGTGCCAGTAGTATAGCCGTCAGGTCTAACTATGGCTACACCTTC.

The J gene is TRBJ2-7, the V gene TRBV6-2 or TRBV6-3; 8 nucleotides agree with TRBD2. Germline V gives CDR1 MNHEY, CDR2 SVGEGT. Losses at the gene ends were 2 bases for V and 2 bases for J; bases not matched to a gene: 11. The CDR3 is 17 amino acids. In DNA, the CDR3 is TGTGCCAGCAGTTACGCTGACAAGCGGGGGTACCCCTACGAGCAGTACTTC. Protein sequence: CASSYADKRGYPYEQYF.

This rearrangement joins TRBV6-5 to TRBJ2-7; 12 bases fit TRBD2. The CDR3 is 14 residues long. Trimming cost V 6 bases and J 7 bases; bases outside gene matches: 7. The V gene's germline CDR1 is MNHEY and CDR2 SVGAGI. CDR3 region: CASSPGLAGSEQYF. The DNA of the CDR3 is TGTGCCAGCAGCCCAGGACTAGCGGGATCTGAGCAGTACTTC.

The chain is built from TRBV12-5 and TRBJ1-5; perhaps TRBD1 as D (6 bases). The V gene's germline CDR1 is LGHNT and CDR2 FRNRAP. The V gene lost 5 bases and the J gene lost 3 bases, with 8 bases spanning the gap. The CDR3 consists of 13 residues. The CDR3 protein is CASGPGDNQPQHF. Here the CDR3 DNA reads TGTGCTAGTGGTCCAGGGGACAATCAGCCCCAGCATTTT.

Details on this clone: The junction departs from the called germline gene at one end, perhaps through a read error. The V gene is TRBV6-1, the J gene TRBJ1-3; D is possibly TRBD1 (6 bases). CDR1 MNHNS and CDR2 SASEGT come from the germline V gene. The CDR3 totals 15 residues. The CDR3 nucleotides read TGTGCCAGCAGTGACGGCAGGGGAACTGGGAACACCATATATTTT. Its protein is CASSDGRGTGNTIYF.

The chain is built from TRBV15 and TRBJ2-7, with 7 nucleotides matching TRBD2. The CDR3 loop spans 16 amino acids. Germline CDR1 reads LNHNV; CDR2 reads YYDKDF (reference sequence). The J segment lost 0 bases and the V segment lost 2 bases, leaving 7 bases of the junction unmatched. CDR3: CATSRPGGRSSYEQYF. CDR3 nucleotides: TGTGCCACCAGCAGACCCGGGGGGAGGAGCTCCTACGAGCAGTACTTC. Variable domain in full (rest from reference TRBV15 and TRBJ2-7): DAMVIQNPRYQVTQFGKPVTLSCSQTLNHNVMYWYQQKSSQAPKLLFHYYDKDFNNEADTPDNFQSRRPNTSFCFLDIRSPGLGDTAMYLCATSRPGGRSSYEQYFGPGTRLTVT.

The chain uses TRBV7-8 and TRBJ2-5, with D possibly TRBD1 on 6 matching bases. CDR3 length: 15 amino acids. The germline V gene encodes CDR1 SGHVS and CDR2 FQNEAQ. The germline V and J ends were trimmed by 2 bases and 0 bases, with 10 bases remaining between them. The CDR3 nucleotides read TGTGCCAGCAGCTTAACCGGGACAAACCAAGAGACCCAGTACTTC. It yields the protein CASSLTGTNQETQYF.

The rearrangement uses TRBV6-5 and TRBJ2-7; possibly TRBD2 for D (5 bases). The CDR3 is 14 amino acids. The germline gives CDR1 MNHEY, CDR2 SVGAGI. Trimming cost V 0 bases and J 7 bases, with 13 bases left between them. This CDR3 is CASSYSTMSGEQYF. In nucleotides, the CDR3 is TGTGCCAGCAGTTACTCGACGATGTCGGGGGAGCAGTACTTC.

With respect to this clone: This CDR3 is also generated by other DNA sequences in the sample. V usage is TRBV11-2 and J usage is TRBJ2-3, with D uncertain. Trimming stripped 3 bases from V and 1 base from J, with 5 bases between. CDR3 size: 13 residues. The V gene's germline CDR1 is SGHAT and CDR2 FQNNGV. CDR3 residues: CASSLAGTDTQYF. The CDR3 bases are TGTGCCAGCAGCTTGGCTGGCACAGATACGCAGTATTTT. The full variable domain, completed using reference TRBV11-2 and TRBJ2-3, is EAGVAQSPRYKIIEKRQSVAFWCNPISGHATLYWYQQILGQGPKLLIQFQNNGVVDDSQLPKDRFSAERLKGVDSTLKIQPAKLEDSAVYLCASSLAGTDTQYFGPGTRLTVL.